The 24 T cell receptor beta chains below were found in one sample sequenced in a study of blood T cell repertoires in COVID-19. Assay used: immunoSEQ multiplex PCR; TCRdb lists only in-frame clones, some missing. The sample yields almost 50,000 clones, roughly nine tenths seen once. The sequenced sample consisted of peripheral blood. All receptors come from a human donor in a cohort sampled during active COVID-19.

The rearrangement uses TRBV10-3 and TRBJ2-7; D is ambiguous. Germline V gene sequence: CDR1 ENHRY, CDR2 SYGVKD. The V end was cut by 2 bases, the J end by 5 bases, with 19 bases between. The CDR3 is made up of 16 amino acids. The CDR3 here is CAISERQVLGANEQYF. CDR3 coding DNA: TGTGCCATCAGTGAGAGGCAGGTGTTAGGTGCTAACGAGCAGTACTTC.

This chain uses TRBV11-3 with TRBJ2-3; TRBD2 agrees at 7 bases. V lost 0 bases and J lost 0; bases outside the gene matches: 3. Germline CDR1 reads SGHNT; CDR2 reads YENEEA. The CDR3 has 16 residues. As DNA, the CDR3 is TGTGCCAGCAGCTTAGAGGCGGGAGCGAGCACAGATACGCAGTATTTT. Protein sequence: CASSLEAGASTDTQYF.

The rearrangement uses TRBV25-1 and TRBJ2-3, with 10 bases that match TRBD2. Unmatched junction bases numbered 5, after V lost 1 base and J lost 1 base. The germline V gene has CDR1 MGHDK and CDR2 SYGVNS. This CDR3 has 17 residues. CDR3 protein: CASSEFRTSGRTDTQYF. DNA of the CDR3: TGTGCCAGCAGTGAATTCAGGACTAGCGGACGCACAGATACGCAGTATTTT.

This clone was recorded once. The J gene is TRBJ1-1, the V gene TRBV29-1, with 8 bases matching TRBD1. Germline assignment: CDR1 SQVTM and CDR2 ANQGSEA. The CDR3 length is 13 residues. The V gene end was trimmed by 7 bases and the J gene end by 1 base; junction bases not matched to a gene: 5. In DNA form, the CDR3 reads TGCAGCGGCGGACAGGGAGGGAACACTGAAGCTTTCTTT. Residues: CSGGQGGNTEAFF. The full variable domain, completed using reference TRBV29-1 and TRBJ1-1, is SAVISQKPSRDICQRGTSLTIQCQVDSQVTMMFWYRQQPGQSLTLIATANQGSEATYESGFVIDKFPISRPNLTFSTLTVSNMSPEDSSIYLCSGGQGGNTEAFFGQGTRLTVV.

The gene calls are TRBV6-5 and TRBJ1-3; D not certain. The CDR3 is 14 residues long. CDR1 MNHEY and CDR2 SVGAGI come from the germline V gene. The V and J ends lost 6 bases and 0 bases respectively, with 9 bases between them. The CDR3 coding sequence is TGTGCCAGCAGCCTCCGGAGCTCTGGAAACACCATATATTTT. It codes for CASSLRSSGNTIYF.

The rearrangement joins TRBV2 to TRBJ2-3; D gene uncertain. The V end was cut by 2 bases, the J end by 0 bases, with 9 bases between. Germline V lookup: CDR1 SNHLY, CDR2 FYNNEI. CDR3 length equals 15 residues. CDR3 sequence: CASSESGTSTDTQYF. The CDR3 bases are TGTGCCAGCAGTGAATCAGGAACTAGCACAGATACGCAGTATTTT.

This clone turned up a few times. V is TRBV6-5 and J is TRBJ2-6, with D perhaps matching TRBD2 (6 bases). The V gene's germline CDR1 is MNHEY and CDR2 SVGAGI. The CDR3 is 15 residues long. V was pared by 2 bases and J by 2 bases, with 7 bases between. In DNA form, the CDR3 reads TGTGCCAGCAGTTACCGGAGGGCTGGGGCCAACGTCCTGACTTTC. This codes for CASSYRRAGANVLTF.

The genes are TRBV5-1 and TRBJ2-5; TRBD2 matches 14 bases. The V segment lost 4 bases and the J segment 2 bases; nucleotides outside the gene matches: 4. This CDR3 is 16 amino acids long. CDR1 and CDR2 from the germline V gene are SGHRS and YFSETQ. In DNA, the CDR3 is TGCGCCAGCAGCATGAGACTAGCGGGAGGGCAAGAGACCCAGTACTTC. Translating it yields CASSMRLAGGQETQYF.

The rearrangement links TRBV2 to TRBJ1-5; D remains unclear. The CDR3 is 14 residues long. Trimming cost V 2 bases and J 7 bases, with 12 bases left between them. Germline V gene lookup returns CDR1 SNHLY and CDR2 FYNNEI. The CDR3 spells CASSEWGVGQPQHF. The CDR3 DNA sequence: TGTGCCAGCAGTGAATGGGGAGTCGGGCAGCCCCAGCATTTT.

The CDR3 DNA follows: TGTGCCACCAACACCGGGACACCGAATGAAAAACTGTTTTTT. It is translated as CATNTGTPNEKLFF. This sequence joins TRBV15 and TRBJ1-4; the D gene is possibly TRBD1 (6 bases). Germline loops: CDR1 LNHNV, CDR2 YYDKDF (reference sequence). V was trimmed by 7 bases and J by 5 bases, leaving 14 bases between them. The CDR3 extends over 14 amino acids.

As concerns this clone: A read error may account for a junction end that differs from germline. This CDR3 is CASSIGQGATYEQYF. The CDR3 DNA reads as TGTGCCAGTAGCATAGGACAGGGGGCAACCTACGAGCAGTACTTC. The chain couples TRBV19 to TRBJ2-7; 11 bases are a match to TRBD1. Germline lookup yields CDR1 LNHDA and CDR2 SQIVND (reference sequence). There are 15 residues in the CDR3.

CDR3 bases: TGCGCCAGCAGCTTCTCGGGACAGATAAGCACTGAAGCTTTCTTT. It yields the protein CASSFSGQISTEAFF. The chain is built from TRBV5-1 and TRBJ1-1; 7 bases map to TRBD1. CDR1 and CDR2 from the germline V gene are SGHRS and YFSETQ. The CDR3 runs 15 residues. V gave up 2 bases and J gave up 4 bases; unmatched junction bases: 8.

This clone appeared a few times. The V call is TRBV7-9, the J call TRBJ1-2; D gene uncertain. With 1 base removed from V and 7 bases from J, the gap between germline ends came to 13 bases. This CDR3 region has 14 residues. CDR1 is SEHNR and CDR2 is FQNEAQ in the germline V gene (reference sequence). Here the CDR3 DNA reads TGTGCCAGCAGCTTAGATCGCGGGAAGTCTGGCTACACCTTC. Residues: CASSLDRGKSGYTF.

The chain couples TRBV19 to TRBJ1-2, with a weak D call TRBD1 (6 bases). The CDR3 is 15 amino acids. Germline CDR1 reads LNHDA; CDR2 reads SQIVND (reference sequence). V gave up 5 bases and J gave up 0 bases, with 13 bases separating them. CDR3 DNA: TGTGCCAGTAGTTCGCCCCAGGGGACTAACTATGGCTACACCTTC. Its protein product is CASSSPQGTNYGYTF.

This clone turned up a few times. This chain joins TRBV5-6 and TRBJ1-1, with D tentatively TRBD1 (5 bases). Trimming took off 1 base at V and 3 bases at J, with 10 bases between the two ends. In germline, CDR1 is SGHDT, CDR2 YYEEEE. This CDR3 is 14 amino acids long. The CDR3 DNA reads as TGTGCCAGCAGCTTGAAGGGGTCGCACACTGAAGCTTTCTTT. As protein: CASSLKGSHTEAFF. Variable domain in full (rest from reference TRBV5-6 and TRBJ1-1): DAGVTQSPTHLIKTRGQQVTLRCSPKSGHDTVSWYQQALGQGPQFIFQYYEEEERQRGNFPDRFSGHQFPNYSSELNVNALLLGDSALYLCASSLKGSHTEAFFGQGTRLTVV.

The chain combines TRBV5-8 with TRBJ1-5; 7 bases are a match to TRBD1. V was clipped by 4 bases and J by 4 bases; unmatched bases: 8. The CDR3 consists of 15 residues. Per the germline V gene, CDR1 is SGHTS and CDR2 is YDEGEE. The CDR3, as DNA: TGTGCCAGCAGCCACGGGACAGAAGCTAATCAGCCCCAGCATTTT. Its protein is CASSHGTEANQPQHF.

DNA of the CDR3: TGTGCCAGCAGTGAAACCGGAGATTCACCCCTCCACTTT. Protein sequence: CASSETGDSPLHF. This chain joins TRBV25-1 and TRBJ1-6; D unresolved. The ends were cut back, 2 bases at V and 8 bases at J, with 7 bases in the middle. Looked up from germline, CDR1 is MGHDK and CDR2 is SYGVNS. The CDR3 contains 13 residues.

The sample holds a few counts of this clone. The rearrangement uses TRBV29-1 and TRBJ1-2, with 7 positions matching TRBD1. The length of the CDR3 is 12 residues. Trimming cost V 3 bases and J 2 bases; bases outside gene matches: 0. Germline CDR1 reads SQVTM; CDR2 reads ANQGSEA. Written as DNA, the CDR3 is TGCAGCGTTGAGACAGGGAACTATGGCTACACCTTC. Encoded protein: CSVETGNYGYTF. The complete variable domain, with remaining parts taken from reference TRBV29-1 and TRBJ1-2, reads SAVISQKPSRDICQRGTSLTIQCQVDSQVTMMFWYRQQPGQSLTLIATANQGSEATYESGFVIDKFPISRPNLTFSTLTVSNMSPEDSSIYLCSVETGNYGYTFGSGTRLTVV.

The V gene is TRBV10-2, the J gene TRBJ1-5, with D possibly matching TRBD1 (6 bases). Trimming cost V 3 bases and J 4 bases, with 10 bases left between them. The germline gives CDR1 WSHSY, CDR2 SAAADI. The CDR3 covers 14 residues. The CDR3 loop reads CASSDSDRNQPQHF. In DNA form, the CDR3 reads TGCGCCAGCAGTGATTCCGACAGGAATCAGCCCCAGCATTTT.

A note on this clone: The junction shows a germline mismatch at one end, possibly a read error. The V gene is TRBV28, the J gene TRBJ1-2; D perhaps matches TRBD1 (5 bases). The CDR3 covers 11 residues. Looked up from germline, CDR1 is MDHEN and CDR2 is SYDVKM. The CDR3 sequence is CASTRGGGRRF. The DNA for the CDR3 is TGTGCCAGCACCCGCGGTGGGGGGAGGCGCTTC.

The chain recombines TRBV6-5 with TRBJ2-1; maybe TRBD2 (5 bases). In germline, CDR1 is MNHEY, CDR2 SVGAGI. Trimming pared 7 bases from V and 6 bases from J, leaving 13 bases between. The CDR3 is 13 residues long. The CDR3 coding sequence is TGTGCCAGCACACTTTCCGGGGTCAATGAGCAGTTCTTC. The encoded protein is CASTLSGVNEQFF.

The chain links TRBV10-3 to TRBJ1-4; no clear D. The CDR3 spans 16 residues. Germline-derived CDR1 and CDR2 are ENHRY and SYGVKD. V lost 0 bases and J lost 8, with 16 bases in between. CDR3 nucleotides: TGTGCCATCAGTGAGTCGTCGATTGAAAGGGAGGAAAAACTGTTTTTT. Amino acid sequence: CAISESSIEREEKLFF.

The table lists this clone with a count of one. The chain combines TRBV6-6 with TRBJ2-3; 7 nucleotides align to TRBD1. Germline values: CDR1 MNHNY, CDR2 SVGAGI (reference sequence). The CDR3 covers 17 residues. Unmatched junction bases numbered 18, after V lost 5 bases and J lost 7 bases. DNA of the CDR3: TGTGCCAGCAGTCTGGGACGGGGACAGCGAAGTACGAATACGCAGTATTTT. It yields the protein CASSLGRGQRSTNTQYF.

The chain uses TRBV6-5 and TRBJ1-5; D remains unclear. The germline V gene encodes CDR1 MNHEY and CDR2 SVGAGI. CDR3 size: 14 residues. V gave up 10 bases and J gave up 0 bases, with 13 bases separating them. The CDR3 here is CATHAVNSNQPQHF. The DNA for the CDR3 is TGTGCCACACACGCGGTTAATAGCAATCAGCCCCAGCATTTT.